This T cell receptor beta chain was sequenced in a study of T cell responses to AZD1222 COVID-19 vaccine. Study-wide points: Sampled repertoires all dated from after the peak T cell response. Compared with day 0, the breadth and depth of the Spike-specific TCR repertoire rose significantly after two doses of AZD1222. Seropositive AZD1222 recipients at baseline numbered only five to seven. Targets within unmutated variant regions were reportedly found for nearly half of spike-specific TCRs.

For this clone: Its specificity is unknown.

This CDR3 region has 14 residues. CDR1 and CDR2 from the germline V gene are MDHEN and SYDVKM. V was cut by 8 bases and J by 1 base, with 12 bases left in between. TCRdb keeps only in-frame clones here, not all; method: immunoSEQ multiplex PCR. Among under 95,000 clones listed, roughly 87% were seen once. This sequence was found in an adult who received the AZD1222 COVID-19 vaccine. Source: peripheral blood, taken 28 days after the second AZD1222 dose. The V and J genes are TRBV28 and TRBJ2-1; D may be TRBD1 or TRBD2 (6 bases each). CDR3 in DNA: TGTGCCAGCCGTGGGGGGCAGTCCTACAATGAGCAGTTCTTC. This gives the protein CASRGGQSYNEQFF. Using reference TRBV28 and TRBJ2-1 for the parts outside the CDR3, the full variable domain is DVKVTQSSRYLVKRTGEKVFLECVQDMDHENMFWYRQDPGLGLRLIYFSYDVKMKEKGDIPEGYSVSREKKERFSLILESASTNQTSMYLCASRGGQSYNEQFFGPGTRLTVL.